One sample yielded the 28 T cell receptor beta chains listed below, sequenced in a study of shared T cell receptors in the human thymus. Sequencing used immunoSEQ multiplex PCR; TCRdb keeps in-frame clones, though not all of them. The table shows about 660,000 clones, with about 89% occurring only once. The sample also formed part of further work on human thymus T cells.

Source material: thymocytes. These receptors were obtained from a boy under two years old with a congenital heart defect.

There are a few counts of this clone. The chain links TRBV28 to TRBJ2-3; D is unresolved. The germline V gene has CDR1 MDHEN and CDR2 SYDVKM. Between the trimmed V and J ends, which lost 4 bases and 6 bases, there was a span of 11 bases. The length of the CDR3 is 13 residues. The CDR3 sequence is CASSSPVVDTQYF. The CDR3 nucleotides read TGTGCCAGCAGTTCCCCCGTAGTGGATACGCAGTATTTT. Variable domain in full (rest from reference TRBV28 and TRBJ2-3): DVKVTQSSRYLVKRTGEKVFLECVQDMDHENMFWYRQDPGLGLRLIYFSYDVKMKEKGDIPEGYSVSREKKERFSLILESASTNQTSMYLCASSSPVVDTQYFGPGTRLTVL.

The chain uses TRBV7-2 and TRBJ1-6; 7 bases align to TRBD1. V was clipped by 1 base and J by 3 bases; unmatched bases: 6. There are 17 residues in the CDR3. Germline V CDR1 and CDR2: SGHTA, FQGNSA. CDR3 amino acids: CASSLVPGGYYNSPLHF. For the CDR3, the DNA is TGTGCCAGCAGCTTAGTTCCAGGGGGATACTATAATTCACCCCTCCACTTT.

The chain employs TRBV2 and TRBJ1-2; D is possibly TRBD1 (6 bases). This CDR3 is built from 15 residues. V was clipped by 4 bases and J by 3 bases, with 15 bases between them. Germline CDR1 is SNHLY and CDR2 is FYNNEI. CDR3 nucleotide sequence: TGTGCCAGCAGTGTTCGGGCAGGGGTATACTATGGCTACACCTTC. Translating gives CASSVRAGVYYGYTF.

J is TRBJ1-6 and V is TRBV28; 8 bases fit TRBD1. The CDR3 has 15 amino acids. The germline V gene encodes CDR1 MDHEN and CDR2 SYDVKM. V dropped 2 bases and J dropped 7; count of bases not matched to a gene: 4. CDR3 DNA sequence: TGTGCCAGCAGTTTACCGACAGGGGTAAATTCACCCCTCCACTTT. Its translation: CASSLPTGVNSPLHF.

This sequence joins TRBV5-4 and TRBJ2-7; the D gene is possibly TRBD1 (5 bases). CDR3 size: 14 residues. The V end lost 4 bases, the J end lost 2 bases, and 13 bases lay between the germline ends. Germline V gene sequence: CDR1 SGHNT, CDR2 YYREEE (reference sequence). The CDR3 sequence: CASSPRTRAYEQYF. Written as DNA, the CDR3 is TGTGCCAGCAGCCCCCGGACAAGGGCCTACGAGCAGTACTTC. Drawing the rest from reference TRBV5-4 and TRBJ2-7, the complete variable domain is ETGVTQSPTHLIKTRGQQVTLRCSSQSGHNTVSWYQQALGQGPQFIFQYYREEENGRGNFPPRFSGLQFPNYSSELNVNALELDDSALYLCASSPRTRAYEQYFGPGTRLTVT.

CDR3 nucleotides: TGCGCCAGCAGCCAAGATTATGAGGGGGTTCATGGAGGCTATGGCTACACCTTC. It yields the protein CASSQDYEGVHGGYGYTF. The chain uses TRBV4-1 and TRBJ1-2; possible D gene TRBD1, 6 bases. Trimming shortened V by 0 bases and J by 4 bases, and 21 bases separated the two germline ends. CDR3 length equals 18 residues. Looked up from germline, CDR1 is MGHRA and CDR2 is YSYEKL.

V and J are TRBV4-3 and TRBJ2-1, with 10 nucleotides matching TRBD1. This CDR3 is 17 amino acids long. Germline V gene sequence: CDR1 LGHNA, CDR2 YSLEER. The ends lost 3 bases at V and 3 bases at J; junction bases unmatched: 8. CDR3 in DNA: TGCGCCAGCAGCCATTCTACCGGGACAGGGGTCTACAATGAGCAGTTCTTC. Protein sequence: CASSHSTGTGVYNEQFF.

The chain has TRBV6-1 and TRBJ2-5; 7 nucleotides align to TRBD2. CDR1 and CDR2 from the germline V gene are MNHNS and SASEGT. After removal of 3 bases from V and 1 base from J, the junction contained 8 bases not matched to a gene. This CDR3 contains 16 residues. The DNA for the CDR3 is TGTGCCAGCAGTGAGTCGGGACTAAGAGCCCAAGAGACCCAGTACTTC. Encoded protein: CASSESGLRAQETQYF.

This chain joins TRBV27 and TRBJ2-5, with 7 bases that match TRBD1. The better agreement between TRBJ2-7 and the DNA end casts doubt on the J call. This CDR3 spans 13 amino acids. CDR1 is MNHEY, CDR2 SMNVEV, per germline (reference sequence). CDR3 DNA: TGTGCCAGGAGACGGGACAGACTCTACGAGCAGTACTTC. This encodes CARRRDRLYEQYF.

This chain connects TRBV7-2 to TRBJ2-3, with TRBD2 matching 10 bases. The ends lost 4 bases at V and 2 bases at J; junction bases unmatched: 3. Germline V gene data show CDR1 as SGHTA and CDR2 as FQGNSA. The CDR3 consists of 15 residues. CDR3 amino acids: CASSSGLANTDTQYF. The CDR3 DNA follows: TGTGCCAGCAGCTCGGGACTAGCGAACACAGATACGCAGTATTTT.

This clone came up once. This CDR3 reads CASSPGGDQPQHF. CDR3 DNA sequence: TGTGCCAGCAGTCCGGGGGGGGATCAGCCCCAGCATTTT. This chain uses TRBV28 with TRBJ1-5; a weak D match, TRBD1 (5 bases). The CDR3 is made up of 13 amino acids. V gave up 5 bases and J gave up 5 bases, with 10 bases separating them. CDR1 MDHEN and CDR2 SYDVKM come from the germline V gene.

This rearrangement joins TRBV7-2 to TRBJ2-3; the D gene is possibly TRBD2 (6 bases). V dropped 3 bases and J dropped 0 bases, with 13 bases sitting between them. CDR1 and CDR2 from the germline V gene are SGHTA and FQGNSA. The length of the CDR3 is 16 residues. In DNA form, the CDR3 reads TGTGCCAGCAGCTTTGGCCAGCGGGCTAGCACAGATACGCAGTATTTT. Amino acid sequence: CASSFGQRASTDTQYF. Full variable domain (remainder filled in from reference TRBV7-2 and TRBJ2-3): GAGVSQSPSNKVTEKGKDVELRCDPISGHTALYWYRQSLGQGLEFLIYFQGNSAPDKSGLPSDRFSAERTGGSVSTLTIQRTQQEDSAVYLCASSFGQRASTDTQYFGPGTRLTVL.

This rearrangement joins TRBV9 to TRBJ1-5, with a weak D call TRBD1 (6 bases). Trimming removed 0 bases at V and 3 bases at J, with 22 bases between. Germline assignment: CDR1 SGDLS and CDR2 YYNGEE. This CDR3 comprises 19 residues. This CDR3 is CASSVVNRAVLAHNQPQHF. The DNA for the CDR3 is TGTGCCAGCAGCGTAGTAAACAGGGCCGTCCTAGCTCACAATCAGCCCCAGCATTTT.

The chain links TRBV6-5 to TRBJ2-2; 7 bases map to TRBD2. V was pared by 0 bases and J by 6 bases, with 7 bases of the junction left unmatched. Germline-derived CDR1 and CDR2 are MNHEY and SVGAGI. CDR3 length equals 16 residues. DNA for the CDR3: TGTGCCAGCAGTTACTCTAGGACTAGTGGGGCCGGGGAGCTGTTTTTT. It is translated as CASSYSRTSGAGELFF.

The chain combines TRBV2 with TRBJ1-6; 8 nucleotides line up with TRBD1. In germline, CDR1 is SNHLY, CDR2 FYNNEI. The CDR3 covers 15 residues. J lost 9 bases, V lost 9 bases, and 13 bases had no gene match. CDR3 bases: TGTGCCAGTTTGACAGGGGCATTGTACGCTTCACCCCTCCACTTT. Protein sequence: CASLTGALYASPLHF.

This clone has a handful of counts. The CDR3 loop is CASSKEKRAGNTIYF. The CDR3 DNA reads TGTGCCAGCAGCAAAGAAAAGAGGGCTGGAAACACCATATATTTT. This sequence joins TRBV21-1 and TRBJ1-3. TRBV21-1 is flagged as a pseudogene. The CDR3 spans 15 residues.

The chain joins TRBV6-5 to TRBJ2-7; 12 bases agree with TRBD2. This CDR3 region has 15 residues. Germline CDR1 MNHEY, CDR2 SVGAGI. The V gene end was trimmed by 6 bases and the J gene end by 3 bases; junction bases not matched to a gene: 6. DNA for the CDR3: TGTGCCAGCAGCCGTCTAGCGGGAGGGTGCTACGAGCAGTACTTC. Protein: CASSRLAGGCYEQYF.

On this clone: Other DNA sequences in the same sample also yield this CDR3. This chain uses TRBV25-1 with TRBJ1-6; 7 nucleotides match TRBD1. The length of the CDR3 is 17 residues. CDR1 and CDR2 (germline): MGHDK, SYGVNS. The ends lost 2 bases at V and 2 bases at J; junction bases unmatched: 6. CDR3 nucleotide sequence: TGTGCCAGCAGTGAACAAGGGGGCAGAGCCTATAATTCACCCCTCCACTTT. This codes for CASSEQGGRAYNSPLHF.

The chain carries TRBV7-6 and TRBJ2-3, with D possibly TRBD2 on 5 matching bases. The CDR3 is 15 residues long. Germline-derived CDR1 and CDR2 are SGHVS and FNYEAQ. V lost 3 bases and J 2 bases, leaving 12 bases between the germline ends. CDR3 sequence reads: CASSFTGGPTDTQYF. CDR3 bases: TGTGCCAGCAGCTTTACTGGCGGGCCCACAGATACGCAGTATTTT.

This chain connects TRBV14 to TRBJ2-4, with 9 bases matching TRBD1. The germline V gene encodes CDR1 SGHDN and CDR2 FVKESK. The trim removed 4 bases at V and 11 bases at J, leaving 12 bases unmatched. The CDR3 sequence is 15 residues long. This CDR3 is CASSPAGQGTNFQYF. CDR3 coding DNA: TGTGCCAGCAGCCCAGCGGGACAGGGTACGAATTTTCAGTACTTC. Full variable domain (remainder filled in from reference TRBV14 and TRBJ2-4): EAGVTQFPSHSVIEKGQTVTLRCDPISGHDNLYWYRRVMGKEIKFLLHFVKESKQDESGMPNNRFLAERTGGTYSTLKVQPAELEDSGVYFCASSPAGQGTNFQYFGAGTRLSVL.

This chain connects TRBV28 to TRBJ2-7; possibly TRBD1 for D (6 bases). Deletions cut 2 bases from V and 2 bases from J, with 13 bases between. The CDR3 has 15 amino acids. CDR1 is MDHEN, CDR2 SYDVKM, per germline. The CDR3 sequence is CASSLANRVPYEQYF. CDR3 in DNA: TGTGCCAGCAGTTTAGCTAACAGGGTTCCCTACGAGCAGTACTTC.

The V and J genes are TRBV6-5 and TRBJ1-5; 7 bases map to TRBD1. This CDR3 contains 14 residues. Germline V gene data show CDR1 as MNHEY and CDR2 as SVGAGI. The V gene end was trimmed by 5 bases and the J gene end by 7 bases; junction bases not matched to a gene: 8. CDR3 sequence: CASSNTPDRQPQHF. The CDR3 coding sequence is TGTGCCAGCAGTAACACACCGGACAGGCAGCCCCAGCATTTT.

The chain joins TRBV28 to TRBJ2-7, with 10 positions matching TRBD1. The J segment lost 6 bases and the V segment lost 7 bases, leaving 9 bases of the junction unmatched. The germline CDR1 and CDR2 sequences are MDHEN and SYDVKM. The CDR3 contains 14 residues. Here the CDR3 DNA reads TGTGCCAGCACCCAAGGGACAGGGGATGGCGAGCAGTACTTC. Translated: CASTQGTGDGEQYF.

The chain joins TRBV14 to TRBJ2-7; 9 bases are shared with TRBD1. J gave up 5 bases and V 5 bases, and 13 bases lay outside the gene matches. Germline CDR1 and CDR2: SGHDN and FVKESK. The CDR3 totals 16 residues. The CDR3 bases are TGTGCCAGCAGCATCCACCGGGACAGGGCGCATAACGAGCAGTACTTC. Protein sequence: CASSIHRDRAHNEQYF.

V and J are TRBV29-1 and TRBJ2-7, with a possible D match to TRBD2 (7 bases). Trimming shortened V by 8 bases and J by 3 bases, and 23 bases separated the two germline ends. The V gene's germline CDR1 is SQVTM and CDR2 ANQGSEA. This CDR3 has 15 amino acids. As DNA, the CDR3 is TGCAGCTCAGTGGGGGGGCTAGCCTACAACTACGAGCAGTACTTC. Translating gives CSSVGGLAYNYEQYF.

In nucleotides, the CDR3 is TGTGCCAGCAGCCTCTGGGGGGAGGTCGGCTCACCCCTCCACTTT. It is translated as CASSLWGEVGSPLHF. This rearrangement joins TRBV6-5 to TRBJ1-6; D is perhaps TRBD1 (5 bases). This CDR3 is 15 amino acids long. Germline lookup yields CDR1 MNHEY and CDR2 SVGAGI. Trimming cost V 6 bases and J 10 bases, with 19 bases left between them.

The chain links TRBV5-1 to TRBJ2-7; TRBD1 matches 9 bases. Looked up from germline, CDR1 is SGHRS and CDR2 is YFSETQ. The CDR3 runs 17 residues. The V and J ends lost 1 base and 3 bases, in that order; junction bases with no gene match: 11. CDR3 DNA sequence: TGCGCCAGCAGCTTGCCGCCCGGGACAGGGATCATCTACGAGCAGTACTTC. This encodes CASSLPPGTGIIYEQYF.

This rearrangement joins TRBV6-1 to TRBJ1-1; perhaps TRBD1 as D (6 bases). From germline, CDR1 is MNHNS and CDR2 SASEGT. The germline V and J ends were trimmed by 7 bases and 5 bases, with 17 bases remaining between them. This CDR3 has 14 residues. The CDR3 region has the DNA TGTGCCAGCACTAGACCAGGGGTAAAAACTGAAGCTTTCTTT. This translates into CASTRPGVKTEAFF.